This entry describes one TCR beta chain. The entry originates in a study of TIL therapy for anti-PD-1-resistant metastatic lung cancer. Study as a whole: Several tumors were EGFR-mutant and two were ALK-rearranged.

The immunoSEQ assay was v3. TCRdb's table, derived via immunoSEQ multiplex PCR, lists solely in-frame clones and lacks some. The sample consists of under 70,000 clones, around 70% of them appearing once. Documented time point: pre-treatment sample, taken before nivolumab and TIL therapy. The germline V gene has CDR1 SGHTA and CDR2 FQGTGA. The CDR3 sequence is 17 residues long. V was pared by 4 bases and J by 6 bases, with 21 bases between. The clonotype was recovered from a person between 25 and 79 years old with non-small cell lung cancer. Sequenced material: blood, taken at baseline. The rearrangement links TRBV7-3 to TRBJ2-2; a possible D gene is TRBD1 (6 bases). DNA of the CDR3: TGTGCCAGCAGCTATACAGGGTTGGGCACCGGACCCGGGGAGCTGTTTTTT. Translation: CASSYTGLGTGPGELFF.